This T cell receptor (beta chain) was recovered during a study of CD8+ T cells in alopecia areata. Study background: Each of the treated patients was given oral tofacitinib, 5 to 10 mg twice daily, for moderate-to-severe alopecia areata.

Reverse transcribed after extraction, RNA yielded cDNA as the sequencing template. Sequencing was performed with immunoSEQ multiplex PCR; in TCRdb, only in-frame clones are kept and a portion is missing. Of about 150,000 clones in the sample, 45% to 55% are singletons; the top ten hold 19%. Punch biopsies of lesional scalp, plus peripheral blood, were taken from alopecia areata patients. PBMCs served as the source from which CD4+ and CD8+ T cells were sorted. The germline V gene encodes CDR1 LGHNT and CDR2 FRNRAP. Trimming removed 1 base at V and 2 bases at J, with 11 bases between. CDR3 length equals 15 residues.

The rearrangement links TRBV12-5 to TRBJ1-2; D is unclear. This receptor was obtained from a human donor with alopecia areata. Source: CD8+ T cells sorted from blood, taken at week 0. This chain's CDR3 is CASGLAQRVNYGYTF. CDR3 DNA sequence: TGTGCTAGTGGTTTGGCGCAGCGGGTAAACTATGGCTACACCTTC.